These T cell receptor beta chains were read from a single sample in a study of Ad26.COV2.S vaccination and SARS-CoV-2 variants. Here immunoSEQ multiplex PCR was the method, and the copy in TCRdb shows in-frame clones only, minus some. The table has some 450,000 clones, 90% seen once. The specimen comprised peripheral blood, sampled in a trial of Ad26.COV2.S vaccine versus placebo. The source is a person aged 18-65 years who received the Ad26.COV2.S COVID-19 vaccine or a placebo. The CDR3 runs from the conserved cysteine through the conserved F or W. A D gene is named only where the DNA matches it firmly. Clone size, where shown, is once, few, many, or a class for clones that have expanded.

v_gene: TRBV4-3
j_gene: TRBJ2-1
d_gene: -
abundance: -
CDR3aa: CASSHYGRGTSGDEQFF
CDR3nt: TGCGCCAGCAGCCACTACGGACGCGGAACATCTGGGGATGAGCAGTTCTTC

v_gene: TRBV14
j_gene: TRBJ2-1
d_gene: -
abundance: -
CDR3aa: CASSLPGPFYNEQFF
CDR3nt: TGTGCCAGCAGTCTGCCGGGACCTTTCTACAATGAGCAGTTCTTC

v_gene: TRBV5-1
j_gene: TRBJ2-2
d_gene: TRBD2
abundance: -
CDR3aa: CASSLVVAGSNTGELFF
CDR3nt: TGCGCCAGCAGCTTGGTAGTAGCGGGAAGTAACACCGGGGAGCTGTTTTTT

v_gene: TRBV28
j_gene: TRBJ1-4
d_gene: TRBD1
abundance: once
CDR3aa: CASSPPTGWGEKLFF
CDR3nt: TGTGCCAGCAGCCCCCCGACAGGGTGGGGGGAAAAACTGTTTTTT

v_gene: TRBV7-3
j_gene: TRBJ2-6
d_gene: -
abundance: -
CDR3aa: CASSRTGGAGANVLTF
CDR3nt: TGTGCCAGCAGTCGGACCGGAGGGGCTGGGGCCAACGTCCTGACTTTC

v_gene: TRBV18
j_gene: TRBJ1-3
d_gene: -
abundance: once
CDR3aa: CASSPGRSGNTIYF
CDR3nt: TGTGCCAGCTCACCGGGGCGCTCTGGAAACACCATATATTTT

v_gene: TRBV2
j_gene: TRBJ2-5
d_gene: TRBD2
abundance: few
CDR3aa: CASSEFPGGETQYF
CDR3nt: TGTGCCAGCAGTGAATTTCCGGGGGGGGAGACCCAGTACTTC

v_gene: TRBV5-4
j_gene: TRBJ2-3
d_gene: -
abundance: -
CDR3aa: CASHLPSTSADTQYF
CDR3nt: TGTGCCAGCCACCTACCTAGCACGTCGGCAGATACGCAGTATTTT

v_gene: TRBV12-3/TRBV12-4
j_gene: TRBJ2-7
d_gene: -
abundance: once
CDR3aa: CASRAEGYEQYF
CDR3nt: TGTGCCAGCAGGGCGGAGGGATACGAGCAGTACTTC

v_gene: TRBV7-2
j_gene: TRBJ1-2
d_gene: -
abundance: -
CDR3aa: CASSLDDTYGYTF
CDR3nt: TGTGCCAGCAGCTTAGACGACACCTATGGCTACACCTTC

v_gene: TRBV6-5
j_gene: TRBJ1-2
d_gene: -
abundance: -
CDR3aa: CASSKRLGGYTF
CDR3nt: TGTGCCAGCAGTAAACGACTCGGGGGCTACACCTTC

v_gene: TRBV5-6
j_gene: TRBJ1-2
d_gene: -
abundance: -
CDR3aa: CASSLQGVNYGYTF
CDR3nt: TGTGCCAGCAGCTTACAGGGTGTAAACTATGGCTACACCTTC

v_gene: TRBV18
j_gene: TRBJ1-2
d_gene: -
abundance: few
CDR3aa: CASSPKSNYGYTF
CDR3nt: TGTGCCAGCTCACCGAAATCTAACTATGGCTACACCTTC

v_gene: TRBV11-2
j_gene: TRBJ2-5
d_gene: -
abundance: few
CDR3aa: CASSLAFPAQETQYF
CDR3nt: TGTGCCAGCAGCTTAGCCTTCCCAGCCCAAGAGACCCAGTACTTC

v_gene: TRBV19
j_gene: TRBJ2-3
d_gene: -
abundance: -
CDR3aa: CASSILFTDTQYF
CDR3nt: TGTGCCAGTAGTATCCTTTTCACAGATACGCAGTATTTT

v_gene: TRBV15
j_gene: TRBJ1-1
d_gene: -
abundance: -
CDR3aa: CATSRDMGSTEAFF
CDR3nt: TGTGCCACCAGCAGAGATATGGGGAGTACTGAAGCTTTCTTT

v_gene: TRBV5-3
j_gene: TRBJ2-4
d_gene: TRBD2
abundance: -
CDR3aa: CARSLFREGTKNIQYF
CDR3nt: TGTGCCAGAAGCTTGTTTCGGGAGGGGACCAAAAACATTCAGTACTTC

v_gene: TRBV21-1
j_gene: TRBJ2-3
d_gene: -
abundance: -
CDR3aa: CASSNRGGTDTQYF
CDR3nt: TGTGCCAGCAGCAACCGTGGGGGAACAGATACGCAGTATTTT

v_gene: TRBV28
j_gene: TRBJ1-1
d_gene: -
abundance: -
CDR3aa: CACGLANTEAFF
CDR3nt: TGTGCCTGCGGACTGGCGAACACTGAAGCTTTCTTT

v_gene: TRBV3-1/TRBV3-2
j_gene: TRBJ2-1
d_gene: -
abundance: -
CDR3aa: CASSSGRTYNEQFF
CDR3nt: TGTGCCAGCAGCTCCGGGCGGACCTACAATGAGCAGTTCTTC

v_gene: TRBV7-3
j_gene: TRBJ2-7
d_gene: -
abundance: -
CDR3aa: CASSPGTLRAEQYF
CDR3nt: TGTGCCAGCAGCCCCGGGACTCTCCGGGCCGAGCAGTACTTC

v_gene: TRBV14
j_gene: TRBJ1-4
d_gene: -
abundance: -
CDR3aa: CASSRGQSLNEKLFF
CDR3nt: TGTGCCAGCAGCCGAGGACAATCCCTTAATGAAAAACTGTTTTTT

v_gene: TRBV29-1
j_gene: TRBJ1-3
d_gene: -
abundance: -
CDR3aa: CSVADVRSGNTIYF
CDR3nt: TGCAGCGTCGCCGACGTCCGCTCTGGAAACACCATATATTTT

v_gene: TRBV11-2
j_gene: TRBJ2-7
d_gene: TRBD1
abundance: -
CDR3aa: CASSLKGQRLYEQYF
CDR3nt: TGTGCCAGCAGCTTAAAGGGACAGAGGTTGTACGAGCAGTACTTC

v_gene: TRBV6-2/TRBV6-3
j_gene: TRBJ1-5
d_gene: TRBD1
abundance: -
CDR3aa: CASSYDRGNQPQHF
CDR3nt: TGTGCCAGCAGTTACGACAGGGGGAACCAGCCCCAGCATTTT

v_gene: TRBV20-1
j_gene: TRBJ2-1
d_gene: TRBD2
abundance: -
CDR3aa: CSARDIAGGPHEQFF
CDR3nt: TGCAGTGCTCGTGATATAGCGGGAGGGCCCCATGAGCAGTTCTTC

v_gene: TRBV19
j_gene: TRBJ1-5
d_gene: TRBD1
abundance: -
CDR3aa: CASSPTGEGGNQPQHF
CDR3nt: TGTGCCAGTAGTCCAACAGGGGAGGGGGGCAATCAGCCCCAGCATTTT

v_gene: TRBV2
j_gene: TRBJ1-4
d_gene: -
abundance: once
CDR3aa: CASSAQEEKLFF
CDR3nt: TGTGCCAGCAGTGCCCAGGAAGAAAAACTGTTTTTT

v_gene: TRBV5-8
j_gene: TRBJ2-3
d_gene: -
abundance: -
CDR3aa: CASSILSGTDTQYF
CDR3nt: TGTGCCAGCAGCATCCTTTCCGGCACAGATACGCAGTATTTT

v_gene: TRBV27
j_gene: TRBJ2-6
d_gene: -
abundance: -
CDR3aa: CASSLGPLGPGANVLTF
CDR3nt: TGTGCCAGCAGTTTAGGGCCTTTGGGCCCCGGGGCCAACGTCCTGACTTTC

v_gene: TRBV7-3
j_gene: TRBJ2-2
d_gene: TRBD2
abundance: -
CDR3aa: CASSPPGLGTGELFF
CDR3nt: TGTGCCAGCAGCCCACCGGGACTAGGCACCGGGGAGCTGTTTTTT

v_gene: TRBV9
j_gene: TRBJ2-7
d_gene: TRBD2
abundance: -
CDR3aa: CASSLTGGNYEQYF
CDR3nt: TGTGCCAGCAGCCTCACGGGGGGAAACTACGAGCAGTACTTC

v_gene: TRBV5-1
j_gene: TRBJ2-1
d_gene: -
abundance: -
CDR3aa: CASSLAHTNEQFF
CDR3nt: TGCGCCAGCAGCTTGGCCCATACCAATGAGCAGTTCTTC

v_gene: TRBV11-2
j_gene: TRBJ2-7
d_gene: -
abundance: once
CDR3aa: CASSLGWSSYEQYF
CDR3nt: TGTGCCAGCAGCTTAGGGTGGAGCTCCTACGAGCAGTACTTC

v_gene: TRBV9
j_gene: TRBJ2-1
d_gene: -
abundance: -
CDR3aa: CASSVIPWGLAYNEQFF
CDR3nt: TGTGCCAGCAGCGTCATCCCCTGGGGGCTAGCCTACAATGAGCAGTTCTTC

v_gene: TRBV7-9
j_gene: TRBJ2-1
d_gene: TRBD2
abundance: -
CDR3aa: CASSTRTSGTDEQFF
CDR3nt: TGTGCCAGCAGCACCCGGACTAGCGGGACCGATGAGCAGTTCTTC

v_gene: TRBV18
j_gene: TRBJ2-5
d_gene: -
abundance: -
CDR3aa: CASSPPSSRETQYF
CDR3nt: TGTGCCAGCTCACCACCAAGTTCGCGGGAGACCCAGTACTTC

v_gene: TRBV10-3
j_gene: TRBJ2-7
d_gene: -
abundance: -
CDR3aa: CAISESTGRSRGGYEQYF
CDR3nt: TGTGCCATCAGTGAGTCGACGGGGCGGTCCCGAGGTGGGTACGAGCAGTACTTC

v_gene: TRBV7-9
j_gene: TRBJ2-5
d_gene: TRBD2
abundance: -
CDR3aa: CASSLAPRELSPQQTQYF
CDR3nt: TGTGCCAGCAGCTTAGCGCCGCGGGAGCTTTCCCCCCAACAGACCCAGTACTTC

v_gene: TRBV7-2
j_gene: TRBJ2-7
d_gene: -
abundance: -
CDR3aa: CASSLGKGPTYEQYF
CDR3nt: TGTGCCAGCAGCTTAGGAAAGGGGCCAACCTACGAGCAGTACTTC

v_gene: TRBV5-5
j_gene: TRBJ1-5
d_gene: -
abundance: once
CDR3aa: CASSSPGYNQPQHF
CDR3nt: TGTGCCAGCAGCTCTCCGGGGTACAATCAGCCCCAGCATTTT

v_gene: TRBV5-6
j_gene: TRBJ2-1
d_gene: -
abundance: -
CDR3aa: CASSLLSGSSYNEQFF
CDR3nt: TGTGCCAGCAGCTTGCTGTCGGGTAGCTCCTACAATGAGCAGTTCTTC

v_gene: TRBV7-2
j_gene: TRBJ2-3
d_gene: TRBD1
abundance: -
CDR3aa: CASSPGQGARDTQYF
CDR3nt: TGTGCCAGCAGCCCTGGACAGGGGGCGCGAGATACGCAGTATTTT

v_gene: TRBV6-1
j_gene: TRBJ2-7
d_gene: -
abundance: -
CDR3aa: CASSETSLYEQYF
CDR3nt: TGTGCCAGCAGTGAGACTAGTCTGTACGAGCAGTACTTC

v_gene: TRBV24-1
j_gene: TRBJ2-2
d_gene: TRBD1
abundance: -
CDR3aa: CATSGQGAAGELFF
CDR3nt: TGTGCCACCAGTGGGCAGGGGGCGGCCGGGGAGCTGTTTTTT

v_gene: TRBV7-9
j_gene: TRBJ2-3
d_gene: TRBD1
abundance: -
CDR3aa: CASSLTGGTDTQYF
CDR3nt: TGTGCCAGCAGCTTAACAGGGGGCACAGATACGCAGTATTTT

v_gene: TRBV7-6
j_gene: TRBJ1-5
d_gene: TRBD1
abundance: -
CDR3aa: CASSETGGKGQPQHF
CDR3nt: TGTGCCAGCAGCGAGACAGGGGGCAAGGGTCAGCCCCAGCATTTT

v_gene: TRBV15
j_gene: TRBJ2-3
d_gene: -
abundance: -
CDR3aa: CATSRDLSGSTDTQYF
CDR3nt: TGTGCCACCAGCAGAGATCTGAGCGGAAGCACAGATACGCAGTATTTT

v_gene: TRBV5-5
j_gene: TRBJ2-7
d_gene: TRBD1
abundance: -
CDR3aa: CASSLGQGSYEQYF
CDR3nt: TGTGCCAGCAGCTTGGGACAGGGGAGCTACGAGCAGTACTTC

v_gene: TRBV7-9
j_gene: TRBJ2-1
d_gene: TRBD2
abundance: -
CDR3aa: CASRREGNNEQFF
CDR3nt: TGTGCCAGCCGTCGGGAGGGTAACAATGAGCAGTTCTTC

v_gene: TRBV3-1/TRBV3-2
j_gene: TRBJ2-5
d_gene: -
abundance: -
CDR3aa: CASSQEPKWETQYF
CDR3nt: TGTGCCAGCAGCCAAGAACCTAAGTGGGAGACCCAGTACTTC

v_gene: TRBV9
j_gene: TRBJ2-6
d_gene: -
abundance: once
CDR3aa: CASSVWHRVSGANVLTF
CDR3nt: TGTGCCAGCAGCGTATGGCACAGGGTATCCGGGGCCAACGTCCTGACTTTC

v_gene: TRBV28
j_gene: TRBJ1-6
d_gene: -
abundance: -
CDR3aa: CASSPTVYNSPLHF
CDR3nt: TGTGCCAGCAGTCCGACAGTTTATAATTCACCCCTCCACTTT

v_gene: TRBV6-2/TRBV6-3
j_gene: TRBJ2-7
d_gene: TRBD2
abundance: -
CDR3aa: CASSGTIAGAAREQYF
CDR3nt: TGTGCCAGCAGTGGGACTATAGCGGGAGCCGCTAGAGAGCAGTACTTC

v_gene: TRBV7-9
j_gene: TRBJ2-7
d_gene: -
abundance: few
CDR3aa: CASTVAGPNEQYF
CDR3nt: TGTGCCAGCACGGTGGCAGGGCCCAACGAGCAGTACTTC